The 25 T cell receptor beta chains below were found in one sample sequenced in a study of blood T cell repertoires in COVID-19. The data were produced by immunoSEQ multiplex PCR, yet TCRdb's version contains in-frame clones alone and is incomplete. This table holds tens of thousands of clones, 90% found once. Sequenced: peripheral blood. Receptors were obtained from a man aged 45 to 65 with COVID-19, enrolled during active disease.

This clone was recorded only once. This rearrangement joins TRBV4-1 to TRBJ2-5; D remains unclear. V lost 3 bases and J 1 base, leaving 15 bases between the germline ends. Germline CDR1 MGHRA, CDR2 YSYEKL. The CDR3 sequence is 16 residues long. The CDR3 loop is CASSHALVPGQETQYF. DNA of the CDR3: TGCGCCAGCAGCCACGCCCTAGTTCCTGGCCAAGAGACCCAGTACTTC.

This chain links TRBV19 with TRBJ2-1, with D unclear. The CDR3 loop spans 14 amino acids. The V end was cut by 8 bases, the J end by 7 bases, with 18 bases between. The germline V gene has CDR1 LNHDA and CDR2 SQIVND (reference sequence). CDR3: CASVHHGLPNEQFF. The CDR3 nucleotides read TGTGCCAGTGTCCACCACGGGTTGCCGAATGAGCAGTTCTTC.

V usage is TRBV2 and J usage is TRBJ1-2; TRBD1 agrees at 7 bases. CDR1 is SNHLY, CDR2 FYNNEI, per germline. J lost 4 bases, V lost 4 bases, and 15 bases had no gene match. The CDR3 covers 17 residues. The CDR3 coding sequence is TGTGCCAGCAGTGGCTGGCCTTTACAGACAGGGATCTATGGCTACACCTTC. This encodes CASSGWPLQTGIYGYTF.

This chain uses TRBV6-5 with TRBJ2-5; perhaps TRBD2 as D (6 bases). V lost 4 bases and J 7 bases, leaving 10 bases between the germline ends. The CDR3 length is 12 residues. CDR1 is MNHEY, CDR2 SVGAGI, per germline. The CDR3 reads CASSSQGGTQYF. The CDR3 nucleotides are TGTGCCAGCAGTTCCCAGGGAGGGACCCAGTACTTC.

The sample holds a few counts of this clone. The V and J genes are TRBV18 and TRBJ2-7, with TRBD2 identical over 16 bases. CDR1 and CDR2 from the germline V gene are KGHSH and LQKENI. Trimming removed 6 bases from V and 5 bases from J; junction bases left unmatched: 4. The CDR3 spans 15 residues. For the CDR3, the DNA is TGTGCCAGCTCGGGACTAGCGGGAGGGAGGAACGAGCAGTACTTC. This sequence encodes CASSGLAGGRNEQYF.

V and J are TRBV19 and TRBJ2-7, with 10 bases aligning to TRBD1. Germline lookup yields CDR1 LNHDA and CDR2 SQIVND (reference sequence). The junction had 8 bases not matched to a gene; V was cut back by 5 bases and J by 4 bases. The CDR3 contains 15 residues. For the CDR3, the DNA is TGTGCCAGTAGTGCCCAGGGACAGGGGCGATACGAGCAGTACTTC. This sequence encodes CASSAQGQGRYEQYF. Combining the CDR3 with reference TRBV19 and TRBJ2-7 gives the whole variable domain DGGITQSPKYLFRKEGQNVTLSCEQNLNHDAMYWYRQDPGQGLRLIYYSQIVNDFQKGDIAEGYSVSREKKESFPLTVTSAQKNPTAFYLCASSAQGQGRYEQYFGPGTRLTVT.

The CDR3 DNA reads as TGCGCCAGCAAGACGGGAGGGGACACCGGGGAGCTGTTTTTT. It yields the protein CASKTGGDTGELFF. V usage is TRBV5-1 and J usage is TRBJ2-2; 8 bases line up with TRBD2. Losses at the gene ends were 6 bases for V and 3 bases for J; bases not matched to a gene: 4. Germline values: CDR1 SGHRS, CDR2 YFSETQ. The CDR3 consists of 14 residues.

The CDR3 protein is CASSLLDRSNYGYTF. CDR3 bases: TGTGCCAGCAGCCTTCTGGACAGGTCTAACTATGGCTACACCTTC. The rearrangement uses TRBV9 and TRBJ1-2; 7 positions agree with TRBD1. The CDR3 is 15 amino acids. J was trimmed by 0 bases and V by 4 bases; bases with no gene match: 6. Germline lookup yields CDR1 SGDLS and CDR2 YYNGEE.

As DNA, the CDR3 is TGTGCCATCACGGCGGGAGACACAGATACGCAGTATTTT. The encoded protein is CAITAGDTDTQYF. The rearrangement joins TRBV10-3 to TRBJ2-3, with TRBD2 matching over 7 bases. The CDR3 is made up of 13 amino acids. Germline values: CDR1 ENHRY, CDR2 SYGVKD. Losses at the gene ends were 7 bases for V and 2 bases for J; bases not matched to a gene: 3.

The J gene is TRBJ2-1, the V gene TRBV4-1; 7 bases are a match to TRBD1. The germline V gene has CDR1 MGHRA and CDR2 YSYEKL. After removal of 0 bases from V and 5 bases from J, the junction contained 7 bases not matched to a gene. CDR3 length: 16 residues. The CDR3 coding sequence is TGCGCCAGCAGCCAAGAACCAGGGGGAGTAAACAATGAGCAGTTCTTC. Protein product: CASSQEPGGVNNEQFF.

The CDR3 here is CASSQDFNTEAFF. The CDR3 nucleotides read TGTGCCAGTAGCCAGGATTTTAACACTGAAGCTTTCTTT. This chain links TRBV19 with TRBJ1-1; D ambiguous. The CDR3 sequence is 13 residues long. The V gene lost 6 bases and the J gene lost 2 bases, with 10 bases spanning the gap. The V gene's germline CDR1 is LNHDA and CDR2 SQIVND (reference sequence).

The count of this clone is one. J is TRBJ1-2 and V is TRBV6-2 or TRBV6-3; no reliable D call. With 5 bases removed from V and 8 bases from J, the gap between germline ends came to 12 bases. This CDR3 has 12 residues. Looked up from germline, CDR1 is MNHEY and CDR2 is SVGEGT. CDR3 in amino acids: CASSDSISGYTF. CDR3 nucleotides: TGTGCCAGCAGTGATTCTATTTCGGGCTACACCTTC.

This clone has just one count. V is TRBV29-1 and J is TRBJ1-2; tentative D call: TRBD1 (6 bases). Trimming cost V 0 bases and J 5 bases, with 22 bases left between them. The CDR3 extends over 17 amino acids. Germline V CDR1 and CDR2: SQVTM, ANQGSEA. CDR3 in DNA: TGCAGCGTTGAAGATCTTAGTTTGGGGAGGGGGACTTATGGCTACACCTTC. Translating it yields CSVEDLSLGRGTYGYTF.

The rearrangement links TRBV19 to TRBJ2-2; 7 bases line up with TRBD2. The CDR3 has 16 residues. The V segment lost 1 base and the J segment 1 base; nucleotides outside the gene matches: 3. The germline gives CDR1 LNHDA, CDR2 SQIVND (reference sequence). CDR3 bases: TGTGCCAGTAGTATAGTGGCTAGCGGGAACACCGGGGAGCTGTTTTTT. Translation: CASSIVASGNTGELFF.

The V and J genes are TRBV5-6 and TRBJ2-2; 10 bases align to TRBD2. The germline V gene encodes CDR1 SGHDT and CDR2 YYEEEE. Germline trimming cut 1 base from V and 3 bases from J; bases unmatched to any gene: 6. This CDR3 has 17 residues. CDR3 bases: TGTGCCAGCAGCTTGTTGCTAGCGGGAGATGACACCGGGGAGCTGTTTTTT. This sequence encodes CASSLLLAGDDTGELFF.

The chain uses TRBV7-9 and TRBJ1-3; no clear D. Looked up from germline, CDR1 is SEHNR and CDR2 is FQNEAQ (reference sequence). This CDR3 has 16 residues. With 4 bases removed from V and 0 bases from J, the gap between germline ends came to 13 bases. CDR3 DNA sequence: TGTGCCAGCAGCTCCGCCTCCAGCGACTCTGGAAACACCATATATTTT. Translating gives CASSSASSDSGNTIYF.

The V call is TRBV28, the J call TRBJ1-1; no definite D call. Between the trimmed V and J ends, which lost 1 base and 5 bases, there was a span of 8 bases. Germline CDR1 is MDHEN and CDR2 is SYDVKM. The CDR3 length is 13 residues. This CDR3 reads CASSLFRVTEAFF. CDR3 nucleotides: TGTGCCAGCAGTTTATTTCGGGTGACTGAAGCTTTCTTT. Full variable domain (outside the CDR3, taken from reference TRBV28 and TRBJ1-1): DVKVTQSSRYLVKRTGEKVFLECVQDMDHENMFWYRQDPGLGLRLIYFSYDVKMKEKGDIPEGYSVSREKKERFSLILESASTNQTSMYLCASSLFRVTEAFFGQGTRLTVV.

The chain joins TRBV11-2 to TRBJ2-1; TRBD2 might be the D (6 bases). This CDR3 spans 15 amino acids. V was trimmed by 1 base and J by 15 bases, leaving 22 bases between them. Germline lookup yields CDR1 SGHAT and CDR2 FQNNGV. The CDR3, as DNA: TGTGCCAGCAGCTTAGGCGTAACGAGTAGCGGCATTTCGTTCTTC. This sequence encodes CASSLGVTSSGISFF.

The CDR3 loop reads CASSPLTGKNTEAFF. CDR3 nucleotide sequence: TGTGCCAGCAGCCCGCTAACAGGGAAGAACACTGAAGCTTTCTTT. The J gene is TRBJ1-1, the V gene TRBV6-6, with a weak D call TRBD1 (6 bases). The V gene lost 6 bases and the J gene lost 1 base, with 15 bases spanning the gap. The CDR3 spans 15 residues. In germline, CDR1 is MNHNY, CDR2 SVGAGI (reference sequence).

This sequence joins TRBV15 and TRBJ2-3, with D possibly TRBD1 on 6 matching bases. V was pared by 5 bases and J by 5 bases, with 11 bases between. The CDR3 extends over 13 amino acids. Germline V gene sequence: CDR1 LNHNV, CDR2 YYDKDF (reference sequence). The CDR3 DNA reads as TGTGCCACCAGCCGACAGGCTATAGATACGCAGTATTTT. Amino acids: CATSRQAIDTQYF.

As DNA, the CDR3 is TGCGCCAGCACGACAGGGGGCATGGGGGAGACCCAGTACTTC. Encoded protein: CASTTGGMGETQYF. The chain uses TRBV5-1 and TRBJ2-5; 10 positions match TRBD1. This CDR3 has 14 amino acids. CDR1 is SGHRS and CDR2 is YFSETQ in the germline V gene. Trimming took 6 bases from V and 5 from J; bases not matched to a gene: 7.

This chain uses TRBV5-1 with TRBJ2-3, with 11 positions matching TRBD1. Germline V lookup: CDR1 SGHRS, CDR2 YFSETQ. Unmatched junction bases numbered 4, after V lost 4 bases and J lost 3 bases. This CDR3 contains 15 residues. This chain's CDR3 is CASSPGTGGTDTQYF. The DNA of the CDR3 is TGCGCCAGCAGCCCCGGGACAGGGGGGACAGATACGCAGTATTTT.

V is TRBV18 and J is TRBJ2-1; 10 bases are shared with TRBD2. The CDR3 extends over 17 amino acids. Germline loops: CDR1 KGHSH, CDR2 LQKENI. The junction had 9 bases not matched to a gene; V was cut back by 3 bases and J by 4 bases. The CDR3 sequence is CASSPGLAGERYNEQFF. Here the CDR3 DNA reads TGTGCCAGCTCACCCGGCCTAGCGGGAGAACGGTACAATGAGCAGTTCTTC. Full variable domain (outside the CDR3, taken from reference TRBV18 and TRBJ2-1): NAGVMQNPRHLVRRRGQEARLRCSPMKGHSHVYWYRQLPEEGLKFMVYLQKENIIDESGMPKERFSAEFPKEGPSILRIQQVVRGDSAAYFCASSPGLAGERYNEQFFGPGTRLTVL.

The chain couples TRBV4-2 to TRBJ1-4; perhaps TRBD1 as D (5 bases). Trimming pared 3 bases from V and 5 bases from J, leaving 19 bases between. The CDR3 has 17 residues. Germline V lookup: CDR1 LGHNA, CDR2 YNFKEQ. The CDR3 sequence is CASSHEPRGRGNEKLFF. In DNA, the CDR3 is TGTGCCAGCAGCCACGAGCCGCGGGGCCGGGGGAATGAAAAACTGTTTTTT.

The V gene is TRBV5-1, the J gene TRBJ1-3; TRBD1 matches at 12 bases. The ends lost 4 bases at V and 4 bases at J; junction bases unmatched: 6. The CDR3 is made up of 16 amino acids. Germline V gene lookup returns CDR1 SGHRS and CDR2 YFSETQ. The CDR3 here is CASSHGDRGLGNTIYF. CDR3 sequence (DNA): TGCGCCAGCAGCCACGGGGACAGGGGGCTCGGAAACACCATATATTTT.